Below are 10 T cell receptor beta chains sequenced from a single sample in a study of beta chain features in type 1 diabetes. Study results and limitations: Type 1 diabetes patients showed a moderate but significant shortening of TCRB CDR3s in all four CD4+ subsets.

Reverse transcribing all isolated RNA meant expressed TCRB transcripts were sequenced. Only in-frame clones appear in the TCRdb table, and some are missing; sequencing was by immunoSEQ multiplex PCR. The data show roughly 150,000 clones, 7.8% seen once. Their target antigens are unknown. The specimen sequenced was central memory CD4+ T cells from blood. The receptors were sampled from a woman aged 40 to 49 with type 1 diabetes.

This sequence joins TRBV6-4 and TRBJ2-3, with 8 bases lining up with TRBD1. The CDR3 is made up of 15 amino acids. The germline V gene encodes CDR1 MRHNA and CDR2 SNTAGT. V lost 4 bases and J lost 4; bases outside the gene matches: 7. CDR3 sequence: CASSVGQDGSDTQYF. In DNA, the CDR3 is TGTGCCAGCAGTGTGGGACAGGACGGGTCAGATACGCAGTATTTT.

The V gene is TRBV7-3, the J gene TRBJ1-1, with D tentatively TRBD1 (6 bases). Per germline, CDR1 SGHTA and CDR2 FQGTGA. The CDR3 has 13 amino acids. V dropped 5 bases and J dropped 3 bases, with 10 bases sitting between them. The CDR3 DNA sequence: TGTGCCAGCAGCCCAAACAGGGACACTGAAGCTTTCTTT. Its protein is CASSPNRDTEAFF.

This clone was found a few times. CDR3 residues: CASSLGQPGGETQYF. DNA for the CDR3: TGTGCCAGCAGTCTGGGACAGCCCGGCGGGGAGACCCAGTACTTC. V usage is TRBV6-1 and J usage is TRBJ2-5, with 7 bases lining up with TRBD1. Germline lookup yields CDR1 MNHNS and CDR2 SASEGT. This CDR3 contains 15 residues. V lost 5 bases, J lost 5 bases, and 11 bases stayed unmatched.

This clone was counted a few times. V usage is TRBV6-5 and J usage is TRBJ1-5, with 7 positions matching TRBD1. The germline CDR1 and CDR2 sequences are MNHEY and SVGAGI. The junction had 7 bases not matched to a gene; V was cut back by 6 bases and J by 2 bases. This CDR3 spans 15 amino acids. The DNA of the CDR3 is TGTGCCAGCAGATTCAGACAGGGAGGCAATCAGCCCCAGCATTTT. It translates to CASRFRQGGNQPQHF.

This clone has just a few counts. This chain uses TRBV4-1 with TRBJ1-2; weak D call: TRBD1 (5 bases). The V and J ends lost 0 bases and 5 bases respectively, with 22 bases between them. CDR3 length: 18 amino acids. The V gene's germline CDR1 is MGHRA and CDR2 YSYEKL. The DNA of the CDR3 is TGCGCCAGCAGCCAAGATCTAAGGAGCCTCGGGGGGTCTTATGGCTACACCTTC. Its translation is CASSQDLRSLGGSYGYTF.

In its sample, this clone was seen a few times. This chain's CDR3 is CASSSSGTGVGYTF. The CDR3 DNA follows: TGTGCCAGCAGCTCCTCCGGGACAGGGGTAGGCTACACCTTC. The chain combines TRBV7-8 with TRBJ1-2, with 10 bases matching TRBD1. V lost 4 bases to trimming and J lost 8 bases; unmatched junction nucleotides: 7. The CDR3 spans 14 residues. CDR1 SGHVS and CDR2 FQNEAQ come from the germline V gene.

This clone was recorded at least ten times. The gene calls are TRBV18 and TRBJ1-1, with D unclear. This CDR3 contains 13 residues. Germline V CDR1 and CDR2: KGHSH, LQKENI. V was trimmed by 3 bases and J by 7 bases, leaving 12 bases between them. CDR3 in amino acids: CASSPNPSNEAFF. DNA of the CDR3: TGTGCCAGCTCACCGAACCCCAGTAATGAAGCTTTCTTT.

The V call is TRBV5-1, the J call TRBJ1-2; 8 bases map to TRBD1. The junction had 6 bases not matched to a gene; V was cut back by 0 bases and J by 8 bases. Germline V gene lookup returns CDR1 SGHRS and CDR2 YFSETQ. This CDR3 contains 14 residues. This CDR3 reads CASSLGQGYVGYTF. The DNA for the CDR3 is TGCGCCAGCAGCTTGGGACAGGGGTATGTCGGCTACACCTTC.

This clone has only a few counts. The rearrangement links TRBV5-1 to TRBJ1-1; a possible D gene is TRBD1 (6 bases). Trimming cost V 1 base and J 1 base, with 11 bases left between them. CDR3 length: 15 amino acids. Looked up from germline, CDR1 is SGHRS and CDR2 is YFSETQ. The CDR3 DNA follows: TGCGCCAGCAGCTTGAATAACAGGGCGAACACTGAAGCTTTCTTT. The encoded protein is CASSLNNRANTEAFF.

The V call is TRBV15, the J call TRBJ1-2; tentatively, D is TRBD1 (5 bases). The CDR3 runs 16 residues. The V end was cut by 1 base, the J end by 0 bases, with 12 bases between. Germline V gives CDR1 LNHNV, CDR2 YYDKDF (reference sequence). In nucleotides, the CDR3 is TGTGCCACCAGCAGAGCAGAGACAGCTTCTAACTATGGCTACACCTTC. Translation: CATSRAETASNYGYTF.